This TCR beta chain derives from a study of T cell responses to AZD1222 COVID-19 vaccine. The germline V gene encodes CDR1 LNHDA and CDR2 SQIVND (reference sequence). Both ends counted, the CDR3 spans 16 residues. Repertoires were generated with immunoSEQ multiplex PCR, while TCRdb's copy carries only in-frame clones and drops some. The sample lists around 100,000 clones; roughly 84% were seen once. Study-level findings and limits: Vaccine-related CD4 TCRs covered spike, predominating at 160-218 and 743-854.

As for this clone: What it recognizes is unknown. It is unclear where the CDR3 begins or ends on the DNA, so no DNA is shown, and the CDR3 is as TCRdb lists it.

The chain recombines TRBV19 with TRBJ2-6. This sequence was found in an adult in good health. The sample was peripheral blood, taken on day 0 of AZD1222 vaccination. The CDR3 sequence is CASTSGALSGANVLTF.